Listed below are T cell receptor beta chains from one sample, sequenced in a study of T cells expressing NK-cell markers. TCRdb re-called the 5' RACE reads and gives one entry per CDR3 protein, without DNA. The table for this sample gives a few hundred thousand distinct CDR3 sequences. Sequences were obtained from blood T cells: a sorted CD56 or NKG2C T cell subset, CD4+ or CD8+ T cells, or bulk PBMC T cells (not recorded which). Receptor source: a man aged 18 to 69 in good health. The CDR3 runs from the conserved cysteine through the conserved F or W. The order of the fields is CDR3 length, J gene, V gene, CDR3 protein.

>16|TRBJ1-1|TRBV11-1
CASSHQRRAWNTEAFF
>12|TRBJ1-5|TRBV7-9
CASSLDWQPQHF
>19|TRBJ2-2|TRBV14
CASSQFWVPRSYQAGELFF
>15|TRBJ2-3|TRBV18
CASSRLAGDTDTQYF
>15|TRBJ1-2|TRBV20-1
CSLTVPGQGAGGYTF
>14|TRBJ2-1|TRBV3-1
CASSQVRYDNEQFF
>13|TRBJ2-7|TRBV18
CASKDRGSYEQYF
>16|TRBJ2-6|TRBV18
CASSDRAHSGANVLTF
>11|TRBJ1-2|TRBV30
CAWNYGSGYTF
>15|TRBJ2-5|TRBV20-1
CSARDSGGGAETQYF
>14|TRBJ2-7|TRBV13
CASTQRGLLYEQYF
>13|TRBJ1-1|TRBV12-3/TRBV12-4
CASSFSLMGEAFF
>16|TRBJ1-2|TRBV21-1
CASSQYRDRGSYGYTF
>16|TRBJ2-2|TRBV7-9
CASSLVGFANTGELFF
>15|TRBJ2-5|TRBV6-1
CASSAGRVGGETQYF
>16|TRBJ2-7|TRBV2
CASILGQGAFGEEQYF
>13|TRBJ1-2|TRBV28
CASSTSTEYGYTF
>12|TRBJ2-3|TRBV20-1
CSADQGTDTQYF
>14|TRBJ2-3|TRBV6-1
CAGSGAGSTDTQYF
>15|TRBJ1-5|TRBV5-5
CASSSGGSLNQPQHF
>15|TRBJ2-7|TRBV3-1
CASSGRGQGAYEQYF
>15|TRBJ2-1|TRBV5-8
CASSPMGLSYNEQFF
>16|TRBJ2-2|TRBV11-2
CASSLARQGATGELFF
>15|TRBJ2-1|TRBV3-1
CASTFSGMDYNEQFF
>15|TRBJ2-2|TRBV24-1
CATSDAGTNTGELFF
>15|TRBJ2-5|TRBV28
CASTGLAGGHETQYF
>14|TRBJ1-5|TRBV10-2
CASREGQVGQPQHF
>13|TRBJ2-7|TRBV20-1
CSGTTGGPYEQYF
>15|TRBJ2-7|TRBV28
CASSPLAGGIYEQYF
>13|TRBJ1-2|TRBV7-9
CASREGLFYGYTF
>14|TRBJ2-5|TRBV3-1
CASSPSYGQETQYF
>17|TRBJ2-7|TRBV5-8
CASSSTPGTGLYYEQYF
>14|TRBJ2-7|TRBV6-1
CASSEAGILYEQYF
>12|TRBJ2-7|TRBV30
CAWGYGRWLGYF
>17|TRBJ2-1|TRBV6-5
CASSYPRQGSLYNEQFF
>14|TRBJ1-2|TRBV7-2
CASSGSTANYGYTF
>15|TRBJ2-3|TRBV7-2
CASRSTQRGADTQYF
>13|TRBJ1-1|TRBV12-3/TRBV12-4
CASSLGQHTEAFF
>15|TRBJ2-7|TRBV20-1
CSASNPSGGHNEQYF
>17|TRBJ1-6|TRBV7-8
CASSTPGTYVYNSPLHF
>14|TRBJ2-5|TRBV19
CASSMGRLQETQYF
>13|TRBJ1-5|TRBV19
CASSIGSLQPQHF
>16|TRBJ1-3|TRBV7-9
CASSLVPGYSGNTIYF